This T cell receptor beta chain was sequenced during a study of shared clonotypes between healthy human individuals. Study summary: Each donor's CD8 memory used one plate, CD8 naive two, each CD4 subset three.

Concerning this clone: The antigen remains unidentified.

The study's findings and limits: Generation probabilities of non-shared clonotypes were lower (relative to those shared by all four donors). With few donors, the genetic and exposure-history diversity represented was limited.

The V end lost 2 bases, the J end lost 2 bases, and 4 bases lay between the germline ends. Germline CDR1 is SGHTA and CDR2 is FQGNSA. The CDR3 has 13 residues. Only in-frame clones appear in the TCRdb table, and some are missing; sequencing was by immunoSEQ multiplex PCR. The repertoire includes about 1 million clones, around 76% of them detected once, and approximately 1.5% sits in the top ten. The sample comprised memory CD4+ T cells sorted from blood. As to subset: CD45RA-negative fraction. The V call is TRBV7-2, the J call TRBJ1-3; no definite D call. This receptor was obtained from a man aged 18 to 30 in good health. The CDR3 nucleotides read TGTGCCAGCAGCTTACATACTGGAAACACCATATATTTT. Translation gives CASSLHTGNTIYF.